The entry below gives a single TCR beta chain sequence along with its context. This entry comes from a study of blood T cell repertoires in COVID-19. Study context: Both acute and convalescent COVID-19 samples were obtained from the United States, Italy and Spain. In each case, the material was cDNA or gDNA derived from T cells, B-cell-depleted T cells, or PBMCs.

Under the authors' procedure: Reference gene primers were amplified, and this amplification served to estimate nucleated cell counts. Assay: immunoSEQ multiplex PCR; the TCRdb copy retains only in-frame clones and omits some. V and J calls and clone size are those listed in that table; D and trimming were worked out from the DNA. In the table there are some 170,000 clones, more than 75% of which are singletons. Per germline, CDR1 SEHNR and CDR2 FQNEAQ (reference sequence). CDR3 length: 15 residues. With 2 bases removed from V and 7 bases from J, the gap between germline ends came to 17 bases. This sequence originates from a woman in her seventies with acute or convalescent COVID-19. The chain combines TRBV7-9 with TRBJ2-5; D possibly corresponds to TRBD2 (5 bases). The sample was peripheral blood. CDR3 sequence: CASSLSGSSRRTQYF. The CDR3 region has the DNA TGTGCCAGCAGCTTAAGCGGCAGCAGCCGTCGGACCCAGTACTTC. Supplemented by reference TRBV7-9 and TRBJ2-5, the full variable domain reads DTGVSQNPRHKITKRGQNVTFRCDPISEHNRLYWYRQTLGQGPEFLTYFQNEAQLEKSRLLSDRFSAERPKGSFSTLEIQRTEQGDSAMYLCASSLSGSSRRTQYFGPGTRLLVL.